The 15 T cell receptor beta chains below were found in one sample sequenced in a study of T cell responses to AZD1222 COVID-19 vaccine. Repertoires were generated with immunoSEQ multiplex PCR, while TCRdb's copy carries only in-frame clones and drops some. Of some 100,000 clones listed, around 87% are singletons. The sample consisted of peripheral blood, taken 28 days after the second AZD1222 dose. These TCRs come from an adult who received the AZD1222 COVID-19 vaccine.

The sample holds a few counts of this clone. In DNA, the CDR3 is TGTGCCAGCAGTGATCTAGGGATCGCTGAAGCTTTCTTT. Translating gives CASSDLGIAEAFF. This sequence joins TRBV2 and TRBJ1-1; D is unclear. Germline loops: CDR1 SNHLY, CDR2 FYNNEI. V shed 3 bases and J shed 6 bases, with 11 bases lying between them. This CDR3 is 13 amino acids long.

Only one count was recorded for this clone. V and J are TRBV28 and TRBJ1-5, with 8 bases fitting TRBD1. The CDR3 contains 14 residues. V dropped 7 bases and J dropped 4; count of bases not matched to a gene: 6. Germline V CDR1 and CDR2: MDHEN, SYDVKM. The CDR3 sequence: CASTRRTGNQPQHF. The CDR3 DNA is TGTGCCAGCACCAGGAGGACAGGGAATCAGCCCCAGCATTTT.

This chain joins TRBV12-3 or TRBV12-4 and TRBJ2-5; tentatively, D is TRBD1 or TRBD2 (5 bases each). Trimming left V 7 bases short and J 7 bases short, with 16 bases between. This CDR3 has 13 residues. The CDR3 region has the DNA TGTGCCAGCACCAAGGGGACCACGGGGACCCAGTACTTC. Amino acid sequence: CASTKGTTGTQYF.

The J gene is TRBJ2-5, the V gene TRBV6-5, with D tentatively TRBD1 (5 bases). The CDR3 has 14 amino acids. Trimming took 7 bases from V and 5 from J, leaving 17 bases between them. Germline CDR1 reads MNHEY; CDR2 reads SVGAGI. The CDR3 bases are TGTGCCAGCACTAGGATGGGGCTTCGGGAGACCCAGTACTTC. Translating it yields CASTRMGLRETQYF.

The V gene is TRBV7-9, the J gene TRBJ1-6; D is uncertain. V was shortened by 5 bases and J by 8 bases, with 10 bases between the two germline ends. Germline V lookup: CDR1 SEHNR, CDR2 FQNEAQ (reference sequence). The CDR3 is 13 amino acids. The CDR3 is CASSKDGYSPLHF. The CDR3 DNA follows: TGTGCCAGCAGCAAGGACGGATATTCACCCCTCCACTTT.

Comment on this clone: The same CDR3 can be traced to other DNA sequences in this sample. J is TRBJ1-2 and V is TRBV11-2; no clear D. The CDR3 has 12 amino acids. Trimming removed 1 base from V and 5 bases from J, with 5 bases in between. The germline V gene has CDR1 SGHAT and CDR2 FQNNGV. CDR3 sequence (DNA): TGTGCCAGCAGCTTAGGGAGTTATGGCTACACCTTC. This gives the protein CASSLGSYGYTF.

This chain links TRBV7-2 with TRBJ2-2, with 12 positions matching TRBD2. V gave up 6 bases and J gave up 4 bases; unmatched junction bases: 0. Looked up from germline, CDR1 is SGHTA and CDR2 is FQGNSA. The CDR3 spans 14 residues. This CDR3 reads CASRTSGGTGELFF. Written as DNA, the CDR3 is TGTGCCAGCAGGACTAGCGGGGGCACCGGGGAGCTGTTTTTT.

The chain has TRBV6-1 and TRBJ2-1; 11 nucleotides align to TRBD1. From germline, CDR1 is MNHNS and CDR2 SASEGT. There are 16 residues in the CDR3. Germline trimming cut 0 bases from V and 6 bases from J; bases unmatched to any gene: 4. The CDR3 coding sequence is TGTGCCAGCAGTGAAGCCCCCGGGACAGGGGGCAATGAGCAGTTCTTC. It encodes CASSEAPGTGGNEQFF.

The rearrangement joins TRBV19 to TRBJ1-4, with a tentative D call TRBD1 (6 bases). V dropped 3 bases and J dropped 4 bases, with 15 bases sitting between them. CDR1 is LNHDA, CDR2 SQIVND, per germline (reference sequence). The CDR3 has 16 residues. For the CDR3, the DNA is TGTGCCAGTAGTATTATCAGGGGAACGGGTAATGAAAAACTGTTTTTT. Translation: CASSIIRGTGNEKLFF.

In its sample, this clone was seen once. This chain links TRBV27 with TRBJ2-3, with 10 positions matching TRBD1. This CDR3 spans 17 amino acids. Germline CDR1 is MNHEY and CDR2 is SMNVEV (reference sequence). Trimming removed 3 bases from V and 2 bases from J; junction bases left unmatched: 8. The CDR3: CASSFLGQGRVTDTQYF. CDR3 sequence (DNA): TGTGCCAGCAGTTTCTTGGGACAGGGGCGGGTCACAGATACGCAGTATTTT.

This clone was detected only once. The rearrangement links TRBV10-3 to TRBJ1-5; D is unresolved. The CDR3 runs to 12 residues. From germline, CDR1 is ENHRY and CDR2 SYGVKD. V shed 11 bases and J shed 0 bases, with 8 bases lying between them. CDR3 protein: CAVGPSNQPQHF. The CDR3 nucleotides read TGTGCCGTCGGGCCTAGCAATCAGCCCCAGCATTTT.

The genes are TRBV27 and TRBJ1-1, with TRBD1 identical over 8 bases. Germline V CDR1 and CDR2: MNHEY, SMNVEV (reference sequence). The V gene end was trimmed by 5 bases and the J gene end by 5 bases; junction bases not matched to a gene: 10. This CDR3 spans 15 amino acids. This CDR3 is CASSPTDRGWTEAFF. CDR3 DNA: TGTGCCAGCAGTCCCACCGACAGGGGTTGGACTGAAGCTTTCTTT.

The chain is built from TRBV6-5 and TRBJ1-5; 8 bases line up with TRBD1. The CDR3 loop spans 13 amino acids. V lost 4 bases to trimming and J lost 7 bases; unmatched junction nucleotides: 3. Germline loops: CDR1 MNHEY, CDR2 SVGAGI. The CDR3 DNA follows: TGTGCCAGCAGTTCAGGGGGCTACCAGCCCCAGCATTTT. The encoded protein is CASSSGGYQPQHF.

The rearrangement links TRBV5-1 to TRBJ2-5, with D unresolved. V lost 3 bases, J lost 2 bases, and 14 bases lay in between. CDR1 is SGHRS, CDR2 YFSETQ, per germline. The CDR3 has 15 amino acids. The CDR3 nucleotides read TGCGCCAGCAGCTCTGTGTGGGAACCACAAGAGACCCAGTACTTC. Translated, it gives CASSSVWEPQETQYF.

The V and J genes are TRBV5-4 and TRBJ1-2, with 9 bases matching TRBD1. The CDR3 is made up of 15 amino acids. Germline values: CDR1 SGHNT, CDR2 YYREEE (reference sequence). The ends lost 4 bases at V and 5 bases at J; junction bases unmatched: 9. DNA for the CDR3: TGTGCCAGCAGCGTTAGCGTACAGGGGGCATATGGCTACACCTTC. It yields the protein CASSVSVQGAYGYTF.